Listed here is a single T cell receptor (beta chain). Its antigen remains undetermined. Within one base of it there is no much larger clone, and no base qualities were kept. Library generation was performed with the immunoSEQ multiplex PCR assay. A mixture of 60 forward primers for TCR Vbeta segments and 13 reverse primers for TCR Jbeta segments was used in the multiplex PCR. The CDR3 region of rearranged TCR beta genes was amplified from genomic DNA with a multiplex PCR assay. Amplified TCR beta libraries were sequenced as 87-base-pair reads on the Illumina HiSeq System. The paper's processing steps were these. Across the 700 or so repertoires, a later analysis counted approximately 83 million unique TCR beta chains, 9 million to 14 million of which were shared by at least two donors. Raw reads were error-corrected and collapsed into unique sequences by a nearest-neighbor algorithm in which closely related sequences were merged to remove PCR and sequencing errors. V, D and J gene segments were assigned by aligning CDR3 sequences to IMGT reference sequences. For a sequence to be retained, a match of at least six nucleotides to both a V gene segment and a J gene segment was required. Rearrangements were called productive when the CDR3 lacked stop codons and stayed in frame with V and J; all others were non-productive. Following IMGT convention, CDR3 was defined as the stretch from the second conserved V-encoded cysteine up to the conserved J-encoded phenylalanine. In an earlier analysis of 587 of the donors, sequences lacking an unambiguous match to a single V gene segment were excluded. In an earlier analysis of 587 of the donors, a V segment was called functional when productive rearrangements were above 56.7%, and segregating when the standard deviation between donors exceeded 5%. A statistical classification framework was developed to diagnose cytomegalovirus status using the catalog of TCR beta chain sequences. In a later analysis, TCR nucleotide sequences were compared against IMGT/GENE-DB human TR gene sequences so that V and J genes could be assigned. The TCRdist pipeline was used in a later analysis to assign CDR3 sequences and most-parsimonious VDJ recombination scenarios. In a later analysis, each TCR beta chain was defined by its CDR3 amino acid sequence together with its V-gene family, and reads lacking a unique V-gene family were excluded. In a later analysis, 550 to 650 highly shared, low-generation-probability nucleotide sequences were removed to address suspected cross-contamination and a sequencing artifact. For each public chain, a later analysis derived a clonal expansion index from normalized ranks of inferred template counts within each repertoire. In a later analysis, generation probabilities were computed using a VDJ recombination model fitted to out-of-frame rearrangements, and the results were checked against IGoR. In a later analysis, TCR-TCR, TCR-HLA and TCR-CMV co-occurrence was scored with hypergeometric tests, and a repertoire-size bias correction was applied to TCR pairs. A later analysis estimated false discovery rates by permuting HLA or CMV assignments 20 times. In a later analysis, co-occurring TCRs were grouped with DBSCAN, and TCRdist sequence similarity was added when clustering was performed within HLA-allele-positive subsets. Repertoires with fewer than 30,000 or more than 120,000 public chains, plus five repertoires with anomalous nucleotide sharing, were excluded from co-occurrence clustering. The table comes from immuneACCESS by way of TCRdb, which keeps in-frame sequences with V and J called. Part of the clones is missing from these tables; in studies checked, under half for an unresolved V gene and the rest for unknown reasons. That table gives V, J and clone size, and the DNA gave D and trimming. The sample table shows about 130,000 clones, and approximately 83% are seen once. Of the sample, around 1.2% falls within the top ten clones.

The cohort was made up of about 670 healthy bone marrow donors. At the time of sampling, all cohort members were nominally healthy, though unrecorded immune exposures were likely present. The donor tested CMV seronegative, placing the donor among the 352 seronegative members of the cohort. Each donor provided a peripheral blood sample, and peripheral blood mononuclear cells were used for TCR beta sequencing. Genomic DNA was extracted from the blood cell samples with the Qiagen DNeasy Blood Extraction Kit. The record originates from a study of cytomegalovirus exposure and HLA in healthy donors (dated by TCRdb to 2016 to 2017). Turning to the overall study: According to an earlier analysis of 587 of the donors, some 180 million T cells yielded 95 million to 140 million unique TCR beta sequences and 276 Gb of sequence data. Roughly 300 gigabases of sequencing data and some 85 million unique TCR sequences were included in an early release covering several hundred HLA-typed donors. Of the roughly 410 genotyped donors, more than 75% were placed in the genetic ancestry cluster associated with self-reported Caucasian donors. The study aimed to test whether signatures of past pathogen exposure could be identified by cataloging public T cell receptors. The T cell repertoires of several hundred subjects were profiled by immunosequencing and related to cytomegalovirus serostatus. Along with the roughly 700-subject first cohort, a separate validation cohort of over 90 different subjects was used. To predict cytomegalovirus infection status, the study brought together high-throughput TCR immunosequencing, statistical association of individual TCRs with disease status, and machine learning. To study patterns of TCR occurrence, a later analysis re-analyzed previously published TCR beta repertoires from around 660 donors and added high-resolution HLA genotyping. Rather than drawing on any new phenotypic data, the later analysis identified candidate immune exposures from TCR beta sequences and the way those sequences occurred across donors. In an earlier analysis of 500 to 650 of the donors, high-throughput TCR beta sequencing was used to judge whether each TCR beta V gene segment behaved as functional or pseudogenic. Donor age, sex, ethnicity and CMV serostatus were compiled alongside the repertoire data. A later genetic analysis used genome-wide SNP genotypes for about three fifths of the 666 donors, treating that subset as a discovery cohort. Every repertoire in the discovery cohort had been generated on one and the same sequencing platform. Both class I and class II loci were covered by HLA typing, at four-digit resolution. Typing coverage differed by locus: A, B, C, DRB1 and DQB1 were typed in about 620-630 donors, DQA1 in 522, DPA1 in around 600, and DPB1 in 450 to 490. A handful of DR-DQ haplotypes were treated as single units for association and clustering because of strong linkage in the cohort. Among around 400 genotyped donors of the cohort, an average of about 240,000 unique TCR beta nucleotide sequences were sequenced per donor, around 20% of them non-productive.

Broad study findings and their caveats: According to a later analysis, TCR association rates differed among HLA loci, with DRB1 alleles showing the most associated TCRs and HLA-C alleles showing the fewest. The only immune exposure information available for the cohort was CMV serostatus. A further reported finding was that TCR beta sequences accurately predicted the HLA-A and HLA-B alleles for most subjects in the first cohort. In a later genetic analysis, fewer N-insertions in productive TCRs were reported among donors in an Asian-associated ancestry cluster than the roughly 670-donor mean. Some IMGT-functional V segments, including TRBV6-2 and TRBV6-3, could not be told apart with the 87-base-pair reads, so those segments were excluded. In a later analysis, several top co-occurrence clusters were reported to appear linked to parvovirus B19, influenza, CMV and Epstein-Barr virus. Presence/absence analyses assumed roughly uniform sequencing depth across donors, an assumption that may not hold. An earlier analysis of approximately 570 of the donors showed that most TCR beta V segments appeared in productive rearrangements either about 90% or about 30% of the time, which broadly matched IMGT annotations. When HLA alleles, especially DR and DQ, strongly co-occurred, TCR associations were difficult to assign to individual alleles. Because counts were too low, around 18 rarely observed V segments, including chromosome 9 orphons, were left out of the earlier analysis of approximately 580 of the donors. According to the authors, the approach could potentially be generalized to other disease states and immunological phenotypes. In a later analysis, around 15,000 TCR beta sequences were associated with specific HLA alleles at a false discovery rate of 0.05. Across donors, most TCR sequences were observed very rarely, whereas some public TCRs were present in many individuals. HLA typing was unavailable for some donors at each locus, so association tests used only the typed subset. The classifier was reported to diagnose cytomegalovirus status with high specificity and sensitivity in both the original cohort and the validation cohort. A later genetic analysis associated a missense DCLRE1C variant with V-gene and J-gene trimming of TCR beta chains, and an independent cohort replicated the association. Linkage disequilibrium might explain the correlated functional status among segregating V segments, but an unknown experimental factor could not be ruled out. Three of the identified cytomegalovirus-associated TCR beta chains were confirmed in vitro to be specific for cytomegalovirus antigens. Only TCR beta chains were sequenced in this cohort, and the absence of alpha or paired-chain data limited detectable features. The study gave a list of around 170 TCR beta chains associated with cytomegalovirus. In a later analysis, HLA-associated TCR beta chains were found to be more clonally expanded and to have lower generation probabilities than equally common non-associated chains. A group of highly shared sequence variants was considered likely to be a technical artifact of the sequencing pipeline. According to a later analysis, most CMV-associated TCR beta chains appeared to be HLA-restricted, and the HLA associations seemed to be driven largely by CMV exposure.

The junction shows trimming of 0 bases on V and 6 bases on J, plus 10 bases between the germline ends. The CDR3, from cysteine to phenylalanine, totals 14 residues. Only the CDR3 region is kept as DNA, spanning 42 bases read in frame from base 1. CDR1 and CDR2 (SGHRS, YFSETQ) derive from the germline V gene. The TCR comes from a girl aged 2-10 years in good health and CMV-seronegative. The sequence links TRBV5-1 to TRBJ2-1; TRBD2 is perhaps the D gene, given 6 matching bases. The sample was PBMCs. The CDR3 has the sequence CASSLGSEGNEQFF. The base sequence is TGCGCCAGCAGCTTGGGTTCGGAGGGCAATGAGCAGTTCTTC.